A single sample gave rise to the 6 T cell receptor beta chains below, sequenced in a study of cytomegalovirus exposure and HLA in healthy donors. This PCR relied on a set of 60 Vbeta primers and 13 Jbeta primers. Sequencing was performed with immunoSEQ multiplex PCR; in TCRdb, only in-frame clones are kept and a portion is missing. Here the sample spans more than 85,000 clones, roughly 80% being singletons. Source material: PBMCs. The receptor source for this set is a man aged 25-45 years in good health and CMV-seropositive.

The chain has TRBV5-1 and TRBJ2-2; tentatively, D is TRBD1 (6 bases). The CDR3 sequence is 14 residues long. Trimming removed 4 bases at V and 8 bases at J, with 15 bases between. The germline CDR1 and CDR2 sequences are SGHRS and YFSETQ. The CDR3: CASSPRQDGGELFF. The CDR3 nucleotides are TGCGCCAGCAGCCCGCGACAGGACGGTGGGGAGCTGTTTTTT.

The CDR3 reads CASRVGSNTEAFF. In DNA form, the CDR3 reads TGTGCCAGTAGAGTGGGCAGTAACACTGAAGCTTTCTTT. The gene calls are TRBV19 and TRBJ1-1; D ambiguous. This CDR3 spans 13 amino acids. Deletions cut 6 bases from V and 2 bases from J, with 10 bases between. CDR1 and CDR2 from the germline V gene are LNHDA and SQIVND (reference sequence).

The sample holds a few counts of this clone. The chain uses TRBV29-1 and TRBJ1-1; weak D call: TRBD1 (5 bases). V lost 5 bases, J lost 6 bases, and 19 bases lay in between. CDR3 length: 14 residues. Germline lookup yields CDR1 SQVTM and CDR2 ANQGSEA. The DNA of the CDR3 is TGCAGCGTTACTAACGCCGGCAACAGGCCTGAAGCTTTCTTT. This codes for CSVTNAGNRPEAFF.

V usage is TRBV28 and J usage is TRBJ1-6, with a tentative D call TRBD1 (5 bases). Trimming stripped 6 bases from V and 9 bases from J, with 18 bases between. The CDR3 covers 15 residues. From germline, CDR1 is MDHEN and CDR2 SYDVKM. CDR3 nucleotide sequence: TGTGCCAGCAGGGACACAGGTTTGCTTAGTTCACCCCTCCACTTT. Protein product: CASRDTGLLSSPLHF.

This chain joins TRBV28 and TRBJ2-1; 12 nucleotides line up with TRBD2. Germline V lookup: CDR1 MDHEN, CDR2 SYDVKM. The CDR3 extends over 15 amino acids. The V segment lost 4 bases and the J segment 8 bases; nucleotides outside the gene matches: 6. The chain's CDR3 is CASSSRLAGEDEQFF. The DNA for the CDR3 is TGTGCCAGCAGTTCGAGACTAGCGGGGGAGGATGAGCAGTTCTTC.

The chain employs TRBV4-1 and TRBJ2-7, with 9 bases matching TRBD1. Germline V lookup: CDR1 MGHRA, CDR2 YSYEKL. This CDR3 has 15 residues. The V and J ends lost 4 bases and 4 bases, in that order; junction bases with no gene match: 8. In DNA, the CDR3 is TGCGCCAGCAGCCCGGACGGACAGGGGATGTACGAGCAGTACTTC. Amino acid sequence: CASSPDGQGMYEQYF.